Shown below are 4 T cell receptor beta chains from a single sample sequenced in a study of T cell responses to AZD1222 COVID-19 vaccine. The data were produced by immunoSEQ multiplex PCR, yet TCRdb's version contains in-frame clones alone and is incomplete. The sample yields about 94,000 clones, 85% seen once. Specimen: peripheral blood, collected 28 days after the second AZD1222 dose. The receptor source for this set is an adult who received the AZD1222 COVID-19 vaccine.

The chain recombines TRBV4-3 with TRBJ2-7; TRBD1 matches 9 bases. CDR1 is LGHNA and CDR2 is YSLEER in the germline V gene. The junction had 11 bases not matched to a gene; V was cut back by 4 bases and J by 4 bases. The CDR3 consists of 16 residues. CDR3 amino acids: CASSLSRGTGLYEQYF. CDR3 nucleotide sequence: TGCGCCAGCAGCCTCAGTCGGGGGACAGGGTTATACGAGCAGTACTTC.

The genes are TRBV6-4 and TRBJ1-1; 7 bases align to TRBD1. The CDR3 consists of 15 residues. Germline V gene data show CDR1 as MRHNA and CDR2 as SNTAGT. Trimming at V came to 0 bases and at J to 7 bases, leaving 8 bases not matched to a gene. The CDR3 loop is CASSDSTGRIHEAFF. The CDR3, as DNA: TGTGCCAGCAGTGACTCGACAGGGCGAATACATGAAGCTTTCTTT.

V usage is TRBV28 and J usage is TRBJ2-4; possible D gene TRBD2, 6 bases. Trimming shortened V by 3 bases and J by 0 bases, and 12 bases separated the two germline ends. The germline CDR1 and CDR2 sequences are MDHEN and SYDVKM. The CDR3 covers 16 residues. The CDR3 sequence: CASSFAGPGAKNIQYF. DNA for the CDR3: TGTGCCAGCAGTTTCGCGGGACCGGGAGCCAAAAACATTCAGTACTTC.

The table lists this clone with a few counts. The V gene is TRBV7-2, the J gene TRBJ2-5; D remains unclear. Looked up from germline, CDR1 is SGHTA and CDR2 is FQGNSA. The CDR3 runs 13 residues. Trimming removed 1 base from V and 2 bases from J, with 5 bases in between. This CDR3 reads CASSLGPQETQYF. The DNA for the CDR3 is TGTGCCAGCAGCTTAGGACCTCAAGAGACCCAGTACTTC.